What follows are 2 T cell receptor beta chains derived from one specimen sequenced in a study of blood T cell repertoires in COVID-19. The repertoire was sequenced with immunoSEQ multiplex PCR; TCRdb's copy has only in-frame clones and lacks some. Of about 270,000 clones listed, about 87% are singletons. Sequencing was carried out using PBMCs or T cells enriched from blood (not recorded which). These TCRs come from a woman aged 25 to 39 with acute COVID-19.

The CDR3 bases are TGTGCCAGCAACCTAGACAGAGCCACTGAAGCTTTCTTT. Encoded protein: CASNLDRATEAFF. The chain uses TRBV7-3 and TRBJ1-1; tentatively, D is TRBD1 (5 bases). Germline assignment: CDR1 SGHTA and CDR2 FQGTGA. The CDR3 spans 13 residues. Trimming took off 7 bases at V and 4 bases at J, with 13 bases between the two ends.

This clone was observed a single time. The chain recombines TRBV2 with TRBJ2-1; 14 bases agree with TRBD2. The CDR3 extends over 16 amino acids. Germline V gene sequence: CDR1 SNHLY, CDR2 FYNNEI. Trimming at V came to 6 bases and at J to 6 bases, leaving 7 bases not matched to a gene. The CDR3 protein is CASRPGTSGRANEQFF. The CDR3 DNA sequence: TGTGCCAGCAGGCCCGGGACTAGCGGGAGAGCCAATGAGCAGTTCTTC.